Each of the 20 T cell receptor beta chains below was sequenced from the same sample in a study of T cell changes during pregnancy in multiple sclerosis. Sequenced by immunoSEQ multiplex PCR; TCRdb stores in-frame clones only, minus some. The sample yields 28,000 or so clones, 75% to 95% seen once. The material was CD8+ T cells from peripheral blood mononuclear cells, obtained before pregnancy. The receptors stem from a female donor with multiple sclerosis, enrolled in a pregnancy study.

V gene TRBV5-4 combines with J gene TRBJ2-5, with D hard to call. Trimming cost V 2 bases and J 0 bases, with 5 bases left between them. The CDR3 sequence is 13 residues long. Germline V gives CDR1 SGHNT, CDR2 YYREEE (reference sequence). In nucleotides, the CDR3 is TGTGCCAGCAGCTTCGAGTACCAAGAGACCCAGTACTTC. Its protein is CASSFEYQETQYF.

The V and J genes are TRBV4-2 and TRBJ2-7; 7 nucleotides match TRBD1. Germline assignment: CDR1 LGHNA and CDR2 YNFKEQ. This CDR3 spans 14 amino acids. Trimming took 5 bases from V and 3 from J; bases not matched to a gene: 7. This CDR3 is CASSEGTAVYEQYF. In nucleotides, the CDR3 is TGTGCCAGCAGCGAAGGGACAGCCGTCTACGAGCAGTACTTC.

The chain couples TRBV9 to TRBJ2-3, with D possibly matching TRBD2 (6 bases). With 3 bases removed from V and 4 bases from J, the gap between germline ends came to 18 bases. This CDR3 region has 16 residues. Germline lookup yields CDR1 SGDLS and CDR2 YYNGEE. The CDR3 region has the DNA TGTGCCAGCAGCGGCCGGGCGGGGTGGGGTCCAGATACGCAGTATTTT. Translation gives CASSGRAGWGPDTQYF. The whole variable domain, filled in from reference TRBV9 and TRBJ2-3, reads DSGVTQTPKHLITATGQRVTLRCSPRSGDLSVYWYQQSLDQGLQFLIQYYNGEERAKGNILERFSAQQFPDLHSELNLSSLELGDSALYFCASSGRAGWGPDTQYFGPGTRLTVL.

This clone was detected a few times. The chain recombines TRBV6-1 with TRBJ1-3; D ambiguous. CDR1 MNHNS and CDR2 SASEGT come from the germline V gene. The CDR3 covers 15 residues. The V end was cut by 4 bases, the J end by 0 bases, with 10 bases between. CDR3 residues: CASSGGEDSGNTIYF. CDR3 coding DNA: TGTGCCAGCAGTGGTGGCGAGGACTCTGGAAACACCATATATTTT.

The CDR3 region has the DNA TGCGCCAGCAGCCAAGACCTGTACCAAGAGACCCAGTACTTC. Protein sequence: CASSQDLYQETQYF. V usage is TRBV4-3 and J usage is TRBJ2-5; D is undetermined. The CDR3 loop spans 14 amino acids. Germline CDR1 and CDR2: LGHNA and YSLEER. V lost 0 bases and J 0 bases, leaving 5 bases between the germline ends.

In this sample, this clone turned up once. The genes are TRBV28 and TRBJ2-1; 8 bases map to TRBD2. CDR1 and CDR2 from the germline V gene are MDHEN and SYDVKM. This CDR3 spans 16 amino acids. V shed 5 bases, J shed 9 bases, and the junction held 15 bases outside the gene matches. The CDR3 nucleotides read TGTGCCAGCAGTGGAACAGCGGGAGAATATAATTTTGAGCAGTTCTTC. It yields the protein CASSGTAGEYNFEQFF. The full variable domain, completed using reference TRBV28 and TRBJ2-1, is DVKVTQSSRYLVKRTGEKVFLECVQDMDHENMFWYRQDPGLGLRLIYFSYDVKMKEKGDIPEGYSVSREKKERFSLILESASTNQTSMYLCASSGTAGEYNFEQFFGPGTRLTVL.

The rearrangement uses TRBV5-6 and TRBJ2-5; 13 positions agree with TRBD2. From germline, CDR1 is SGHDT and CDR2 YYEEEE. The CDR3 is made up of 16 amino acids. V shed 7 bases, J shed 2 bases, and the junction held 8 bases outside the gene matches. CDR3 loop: CASDPRGLAGQETQYF. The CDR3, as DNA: TGTGCCAGCGACCCCCGGGGACTAGCGGGACAAGAGACCCAGTACTTC. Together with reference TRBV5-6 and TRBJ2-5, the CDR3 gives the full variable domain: DAGVTQSPTHLIKTRGQQVTLRCSPKSGHDTVSWYQQALGQGPQFIFQYYEEEERQRGNFPDRFSGHQFPNYSSELNVNALLLGDSALYLCASDPRGLAGQETQYFGPGTRLLVL.

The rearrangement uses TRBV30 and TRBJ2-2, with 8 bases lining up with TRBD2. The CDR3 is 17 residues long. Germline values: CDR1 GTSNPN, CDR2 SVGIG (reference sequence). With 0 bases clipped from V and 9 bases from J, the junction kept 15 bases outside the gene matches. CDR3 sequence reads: CAWSVHPLAGRGRELFF. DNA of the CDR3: TGTGCCTGGAGTGTCCACCCCCTGGCCGGGAGGGGTCGGGAGCTGTTTTTT.

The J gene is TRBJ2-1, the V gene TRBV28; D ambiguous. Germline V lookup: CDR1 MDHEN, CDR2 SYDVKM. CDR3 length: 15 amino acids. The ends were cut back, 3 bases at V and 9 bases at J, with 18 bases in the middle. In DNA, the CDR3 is TGTGCCAGCAGTTTTCGAGAAGAGGTACCCACTGAGCAGTTCTTC. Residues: CASSFREEVPTEQFF. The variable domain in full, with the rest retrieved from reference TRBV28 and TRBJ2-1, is DVKVTQSSRYLVKRTGEKVFLECVQDMDHENMFWYRQDPGLGLRLIYFSYDVKMKEKGDIPEGYSVSREKKERFSLILESASTNQTSMYLCASSFREEVPTEQFFGPGTRLTVL.

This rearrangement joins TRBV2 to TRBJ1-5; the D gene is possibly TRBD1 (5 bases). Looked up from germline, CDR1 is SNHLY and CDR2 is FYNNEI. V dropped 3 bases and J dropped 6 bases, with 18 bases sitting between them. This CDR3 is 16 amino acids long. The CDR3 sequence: CASSEFATDGGQPQHF. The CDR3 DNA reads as TGTGCCAGCAGTGAGTTTGCGACCGACGGGGGTCAGCCCCAGCATTTT.

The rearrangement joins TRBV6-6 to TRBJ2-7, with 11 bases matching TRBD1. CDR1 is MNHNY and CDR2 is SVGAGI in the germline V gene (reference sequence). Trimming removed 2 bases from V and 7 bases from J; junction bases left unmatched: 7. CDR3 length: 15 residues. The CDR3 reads CASSYGPGTGGEQYF. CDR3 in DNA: TGTGCCAGCAGTTACGGGCCGGGGACAGGGGGGGAGCAGTACTTC.

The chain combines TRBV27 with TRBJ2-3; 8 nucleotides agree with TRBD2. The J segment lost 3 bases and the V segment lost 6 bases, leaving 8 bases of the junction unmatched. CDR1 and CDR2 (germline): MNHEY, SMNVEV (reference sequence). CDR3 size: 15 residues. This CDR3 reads CASSFSGKRTDTQYF. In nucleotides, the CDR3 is TGTGCCAGCAGCTTTAGCGGGAAGCGAACAGATACGCAGTATTTT.

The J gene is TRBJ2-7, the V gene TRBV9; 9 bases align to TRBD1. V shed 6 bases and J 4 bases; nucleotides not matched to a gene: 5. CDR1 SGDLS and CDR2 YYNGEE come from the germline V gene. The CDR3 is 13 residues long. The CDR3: CASTGDREYEQYF. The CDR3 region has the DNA TGTGCCAGCACCGGGGACAGGGAATACGAGCAGTACTTC.

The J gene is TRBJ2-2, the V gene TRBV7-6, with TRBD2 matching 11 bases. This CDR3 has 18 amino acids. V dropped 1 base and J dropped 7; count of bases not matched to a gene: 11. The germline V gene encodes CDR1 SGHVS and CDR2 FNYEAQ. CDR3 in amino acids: CASSLVPGTSGYGGELFF. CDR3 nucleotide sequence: TGTGCCAGCAGCTTAGTCCCCGGGACTAGCGGTTACGGCGGGGAGCTGTTTTTT.

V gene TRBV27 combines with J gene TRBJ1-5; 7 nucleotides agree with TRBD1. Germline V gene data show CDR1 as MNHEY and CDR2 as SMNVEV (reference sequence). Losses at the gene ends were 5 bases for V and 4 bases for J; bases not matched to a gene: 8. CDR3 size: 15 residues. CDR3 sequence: CASSGAGTANQPQHF. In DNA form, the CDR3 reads TGTGCCAGCAGTGGAGCCGGGACAGCGAATCAGCCCCAGCATTTT.

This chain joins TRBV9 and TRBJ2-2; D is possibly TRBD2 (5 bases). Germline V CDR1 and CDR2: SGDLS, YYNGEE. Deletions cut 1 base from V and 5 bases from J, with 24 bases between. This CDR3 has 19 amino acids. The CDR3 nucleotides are TGTGCCAGCAGCGTATCCCCCTTACCCCCAGCGGAAGGTACCGGGGAGCTGTTTTTT. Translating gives CASSVSPLPPAEGTGELFF.

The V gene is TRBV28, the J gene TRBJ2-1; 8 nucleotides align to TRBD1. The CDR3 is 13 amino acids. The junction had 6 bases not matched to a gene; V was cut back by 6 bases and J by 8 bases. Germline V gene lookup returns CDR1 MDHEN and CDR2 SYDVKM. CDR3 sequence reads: CASSDRGADEQFF. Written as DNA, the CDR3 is TGTGCCAGCAGCGACAGGGGAGCCGATGAGCAGTTCTTC.

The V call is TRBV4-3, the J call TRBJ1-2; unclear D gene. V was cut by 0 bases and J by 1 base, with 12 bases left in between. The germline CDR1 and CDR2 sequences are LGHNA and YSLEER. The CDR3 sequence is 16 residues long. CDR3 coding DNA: TGCGCCAGCAGCCAAGATCAGGTCGGACTTAACTATGGCTACACCTTC. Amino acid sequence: CASSQDQVGLNYGYTF.

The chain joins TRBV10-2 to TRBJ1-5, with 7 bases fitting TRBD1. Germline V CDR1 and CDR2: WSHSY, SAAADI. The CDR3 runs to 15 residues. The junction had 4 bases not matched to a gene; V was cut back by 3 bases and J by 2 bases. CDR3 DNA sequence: TGCGCCAGCAGTGATCCCGACAGGGGCAATCAGCCCCAGCATTTT. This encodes CASSDPDRGNQPQHF.

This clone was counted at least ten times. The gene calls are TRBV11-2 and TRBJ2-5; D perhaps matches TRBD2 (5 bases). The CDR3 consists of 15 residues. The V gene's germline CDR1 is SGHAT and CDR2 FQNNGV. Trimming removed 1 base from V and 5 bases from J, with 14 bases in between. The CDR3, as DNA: TGTGCCAGCAGCTTAGGAGGTAGCGACTTGGAGACCCAGTACTTC. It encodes CASSLGGSDLETQYF.